This T cell receptor beta chain was recovered during a study of shared clonotypes between healthy human individuals. In the original processing: There were no quality scores in the junction-only immunoSEQ sequences, so filtering differed. Profiling relied on immunoSEQ multiplex PCR, and the TCRdb table lists in-frame clones only, not all of them. The D gene and trimming were derived from the DNA, and the V and J assignments and clone size from that table. The sample lists some 2 million clones, roughly 95% seen once, with approximately 1.2% in the top ten. About this clone itself: Its target is not known.

Study outcomes and limitations: Estimated richness values were generally larger in naive subsets than in memory subsets.

As defined, naive CD8 cells were CD45RO-negative and positively selected for CCR7, with terminally differentiated effector memory CD45RA+ cells excluded. The sequence was collected from a man aged 18 to 29 in good health. The sample comprised naive CD8+ T cells sorted from blood.

The CDR3 DNA follows: TGCGCCAGCAGTGAGTATGCCGGGGAGGGAAATTCACCCCTCCACTTT. Its translation is CASSEYAGEGNSPLHF. The chain has TRBV10-2 and TRBJ1-6; no reliable D call. This CDR3 comprises 16 residues. The germline CDR1 and CDR2 sequences are WSHSY and SAAADI. Trimming shortened V by 1 base and J by 7 bases, and 14 bases separated the two germline ends.